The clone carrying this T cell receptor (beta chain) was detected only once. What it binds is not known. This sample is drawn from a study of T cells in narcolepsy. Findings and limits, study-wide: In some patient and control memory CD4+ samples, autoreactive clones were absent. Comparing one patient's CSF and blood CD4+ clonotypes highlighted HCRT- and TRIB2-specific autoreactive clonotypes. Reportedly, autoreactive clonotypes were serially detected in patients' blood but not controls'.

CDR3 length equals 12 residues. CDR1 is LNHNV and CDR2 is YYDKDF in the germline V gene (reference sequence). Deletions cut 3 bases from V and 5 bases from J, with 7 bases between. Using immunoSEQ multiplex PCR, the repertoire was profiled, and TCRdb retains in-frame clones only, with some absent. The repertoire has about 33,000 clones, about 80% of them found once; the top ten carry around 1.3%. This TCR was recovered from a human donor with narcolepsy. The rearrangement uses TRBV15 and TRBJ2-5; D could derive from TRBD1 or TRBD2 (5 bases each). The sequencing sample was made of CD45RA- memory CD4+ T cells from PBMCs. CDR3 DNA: TGTGCCACCAGCAGGGGGGTGGAGACCCAGTACTTC. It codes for CATSRGVETQYF.